The 27 T cell receptor beta chains below were found in one sample sequenced in a study of T cell clusters in autoimmune cytopenias. TRB amplification used 250 ng of peripheral blood genomic DNA. Multiplex touch-down PCR amplified TRB using TRB-A and TRB-B pools in one tube. TCRdb re-called the multiplex PCR reads and shows each CDR3 protein once, DNA omitted. The sample's table shows 6,500 to 8,500 distinct CDR3 sequences. Another study also made use of these data, one on T cell repertoires in aging, cancer and after chemotherapy.

The sample consisted of peripheral blood. These receptors came from a human donor in good health.

This clonotype registers medium-sized (0.01 to 0.1%) by frequency. V is TRBV7-6 and J is TRBJ2-5; with no DNA, the TCRdb D assignment of TRBD2 cannot be verified. Per the germline V gene, CDR1 is SGHVS and CDR2 is FNYEAQ. The CDR3 loop spans 18 amino acids. CDR3: CASSLAVLAGGIRETQYF.

This chain connects TRBV6-5 to TRBJ2-1; with no DNA, the TCRdb D assignment of TRBD2 cannot be verified. Germline CDR1 and CDR2: MNHEY and SVGAGI. CDR3 length equals 14 residues. CDR3 amino acids: CASSTGTSYNEQFF.

V is TRBV27 and J is TRBJ1-2. The CDR3 covers 12 residues. Germline values: CDR1 MNHEY, CDR2 SMNVEV (reference sequence). CDR3 in amino acids: CASSFSTYGYTF.

The V call is TRBV12-3 or TRBV12-4, the J call TRBJ1-2; TCRdb's assignment of TRBD1 cannot be checked, as there is no DNA. This CDR3 has 13 residues. The CDR3 reads CASSPAGTYGYTF.

This chain joins TRBV19 and TRBJ1-1; the TRBD1 assignment by TCRdb is unverifiable without DNA. The CDR3 has 14 residues. Germline assignment: CDR1 LNHDA and CDR2 SQIVND (reference sequence). The CDR3 sequence: CATLTRGKNTEAFF.

The J gene is TRBJ2-7, the V gene TRBV20-1; no DNA is available, so the TRBD2 call from TCRdb remains unchecked. Per the germline V gene, CDR1 is DFQATT and CDR2 is SNEGSKA (reference sequence). CDR3 size: 14 residues. The CDR3 is CSAKLAGGVYEQYF.

This clonotype ranks as medium-sized in terms of frequency. The J gene is TRBJ2-7, the V gene TRBV19; TCRdb proposes TRBD1, but this gene call is untestable without DNA. Germline-derived CDR1 and CDR2 are LNHDA and SQIVND (reference sequence). The CDR3 has 13 amino acids. The CDR3: CASSPGAAYEQYF.

The chain couples TRBV29-1 to TRBJ1-1; TCRdb selects TRBD1, and the lack of DNA leaves this call unchecked. This CDR3 has 14 residues. The V gene's germline CDR1 is SQVTM and CDR2 ANQGSEA. CDR3 amino acids: CSVANVDRGTEAFF.

J is TRBJ2-2 and V is TRBV5-1. Germline V gene sequence: CDR1 SGHRS, CDR2 YFSETQ. The CDR3 is 14 amino acids. The CDR3 region is CASSRRSNTGELFF.

This chain connects TRBV5-1 to TRBJ2-5; checking the TCRdb D call of TRBD1 is not possible without DNA. The CDR3 consists of 15 residues. The germline gives CDR1 SGHRS, CDR2 YFSETQ. The CDR3 is CASSLEGTGPRTQYF.

This chain links TRBV5-1 with TRBJ1-2; the D call from TCRdb, TRBD1, cannot be confirmed without DNA. The germline CDR1 and CDR2 sequences are SGHRS and YFSETQ. The CDR3 sequence is 15 residues long. CDR3 residues: CASSLEPGGGYGYTF.

In terms of frequency, this clonotype is medium-sized. V usage is TRBV29-1 and J usage is TRBJ1-1; TCRdb indicates TRBD1, and absent DNA this call remains unverified. The CDR3 is 11 residues long. Germline V CDR1 and CDR2: SQVTM, ANQGSEA. CDR3 sequence reads: CSLTDRTEAFF. Filled out from reference TRBV29-1 and TRBJ1-1, the complete variable domain reads SAVISQKPSRDICQRGTSLTIQCQVDSQVTMMFWYRQQPGQSLTLIATANQGSEATYESGFVIDKFPISRPNLTFSTLTVSNMSPEDSSIYLCSLTDRTEAFFGQGTRLTVV.

V is TRBV5-6 and J is TRBJ2-4. This CDR3 spans 16 amino acids. CDR1 and CDR2 from the germline V gene are SGHDT and YYEEEE. CDR3 sequence: CASSLVQKLAKNIQYF.

This chain links TRBV13 with TRBJ1-1; as DNA is missing, the TRBD1 call by TCRdb cannot be tested. CDR1 is PRHDT and CDR2 is FYEKMQ in the germline V gene (reference sequence). The CDR3 consists of 13 residues. The chain's CDR3 is CASSPTGHTEAFF.

The chain carries TRBV6-2 or TRBV6-3 and TRBJ2-1; no DNA is available, so the TRBD2 call from TCRdb remains unchecked. Per germline, CDR1 MNHEY and CDR2 SVGEGT. CDR3 length equals 15 residues. CDR3 region: CASSEEGGGFNEQFF.

This rearrangement joins TRBV7-6 to TRBJ2-7; TCRdb's D call, TRBD1, is unchecked because there is no DNA. Germline loops: CDR1 SGHVS, CDR2 FNYEAQ. This CDR3 region has 17 residues. This CDR3 is CASSLGAGRVAVGEQYF.

The chain uses TRBV6-1 and TRBJ2-3; no DNA is available, so the TRBD2 call from TCRdb remains unchecked. CDR3 length: 13 residues. Germline V lookup: CDR1 MNHNS, CDR2 SASEGT. CDR3 protein: CASTRTSPDTQYF.

This clonotype is labeled medium-sized based on frequency. The rearrangement joins TRBV6-6 to TRBJ2-1; lacking DNA, the TRBD2 call made by TCRdb goes unchecked. The CDR3 sequence is 17 residues long. CDR1 MNHNY and CDR2 SVGAGI come from the germline V gene (reference sequence). CDR3 loop: CASSYSPPGRDAHEQFF.

This chain joins TRBV12-3 or TRBV12-4 and TRBJ2-6; TCRdb selects TRBD2, and the lack of DNA leaves this call unchecked. The CDR3 covers 18 residues. The CDR3 sequence: CASRGLAGANSGANVLTF.

The rearrangement uses TRBV30 and TRBJ2-2; TCRdb indicates TRBD1, and absent DNA this call remains unverified. The CDR3 covers 13 residues. CDR1 and CDR2 (germline): GTSNPN, SVGIG (reference sequence). The CDR3 here is CAWRDRSTGELFF.

This clonotype is classed as medium-sized by frequency. V usage is TRBV18 and J usage is TRBJ2-5; checking the TCRdb D call of TRBD1 is not possible without DNA. The CDR3 runs to 15 residues. Germline loops: CDR1 KGHSH, CDR2 LQKENI. CDR3 in amino acids: CASSPETGGIETQYF.

V is TRBV5-1 and J is TRBJ2-3; the D call of TRBD2 rests on TCRdb alone, since no DNA is present to check it. The CDR3 covers 16 residues. The germline V gene has CDR1 SGHRS and CDR2 YFSETQ. CDR3: CASIPSGGPYTDTQYF.

This clonotype is called medium-sized based on its frequency. This sequence joins TRBV6-6 and TRBJ2-1; TCRdb's D call of TRBD1 is untestable without DNA. CDR1 and CDR2 (germline): MNHNY, SVGAGI (reference sequence). The CDR3 is made up of 16 amino acids. This CDR3 is CASRPLRTGPHNEQFF.

Judged by frequency, this clonotype is medium-sized. The chain is built from TRBV5-4 and TRBJ2-3; there is no DNA to check the TCRdb D call of TRBD2. CDR1 and CDR2 from the germline V gene are SGHNT and YYREEE (reference sequence). The CDR3 runs 15 residues. CDR3 sequence: CASSSLREGPDTQYF.

The chain employs TRBV5-6 and TRBJ2-2; absent DNA, TCRdb's TRBD1 call cannot be checked. The CDR3 contains 17 residues. Germline V gene lookup returns CDR1 SGHDT and CDR2 YYEEEE. The CDR3 sequence: CASSQLGTGGNTGELFF. The full variable domain, completed using reference TRBV5-6 and TRBJ2-2, is DAGVTQSPTHLIKTRGQQVTLRCSPKSGHDTVSWYQQALGQGPQFIFQYYEEEERQRGNFPDRFSGHQFPNYSSELNVNALLLGDSALYLCASSQLGTGGNTGELFFGEGSRLTVL.

This clonotype registers large by frequency. The J gene is TRBJ2-1, the V gene TRBV19; TCRdb's D gene call, TRBD1, goes unchecked for lack of DNA. This CDR3 contains 13 residues. CDR1 and CDR2 (germline): LNHDA, SQIVND (reference sequence). CDR3: CAIARSPYNEQFF.

This chain joins TRBV5-6 and TRBJ2-4; TCRdb outputs TRBD1, but without DNA this stays unchecked. The V gene's germline CDR1 is SGHDT and CDR2 YYEEEE. The CDR3 length is 16 residues. The CDR3 region is CASSFRSYRAKNIQYF.